The 25 T cell receptor beta chains below come from one sample, sequenced in a study of blood T cell repertoires in COVID-19 (TCRdb year 2020). To prepare the library, the immunoSEQ multiplex PCR assay was applied. Entries here come from immuneACCESS through TCRdb and include only in-frame sequences with V and J called. Some clones fail to appear in such tables; in the studies checked, an unresolved V gene covers under half of the shortfall, and the cause of the remainder is unknown. This sample gives around 100,000 clones in total; 75% to 90% of them show up just once. The ten largest clones add up to around 4% of the sample. What was sequenced was peripheral blood. The receptors come from a human donor in a cohort sampled during active COVID-19.

V and J are TRBV5-4 and TRBJ1-3; D might be TRBD1 (5 bases). From germline, CDR1 is SGHNT and CDR2 YYREEE (reference sequence). The V gene lost 6 bases and the J gene lost 2 bases, with 12 bases spanning the gap. This CDR3 is 14 amino acids long. The CDR3 bases are TGTGCCAGCACCCGGGGGGGGGCTGGAAACACCATATATTTT. Its protein is CASTRGGAGNTIYF.

The rearrangement uses TRBV9 and TRBJ1-3; possible D gene TRBD1, 5 bases. There are 16 residues in the CDR3. Trimming shortened V by 0 bases and J by 0 bases, and 10 bases separated the two germline ends. Germline V gene lookup returns CDR1 SGDLS and CDR2 YYNGEE. The chain's CDR3 is CASSVAAGSSGNTIYF. The CDR3 coding sequence is TGTGCCAGCAGCGTAGCGGCAGGGTCCTCTGGAAACACCATATATTTT.

The table lists this clone with a count of one. The chain links TRBV6-5 to TRBJ2-7; TRBD1 aligns across 7 bases. V lost 6 bases, J lost 1 base, and 3 bases stayed unmatched. This CDR3 has 13 residues. Per germline, CDR1 MNHEY and CDR2 SVGAGI. CDR3 loop: CASRATGSYEQYF. DNA of the CDR3: TGTGCCAGCAGGGCGACAGGGTCCTACGAGCAGTACTTC.

The chain links TRBV11-3 to TRBJ1-3; 9 nucleotides align to TRBD1. The CDR3 totals 16 residues. The V gene's germline CDR1 is SGHNT and CDR2 YENEEA. With V trimmed by 4 bases and J by 6 bases, 10 bases remained unmatched. The CDR3, as DNA: TGTGCCAGCAGCTCCTGGACAGGGGAAATGGAAAACACCATATATTTT. Translated: CASSSWTGEMENTIYF.

As regards this clone: The germline gene is not matched at one end of the junction; a read error may be the cause. The chain is built from TRBV30 and TRBJ1-6, with TRBD1 matching over 7 bases. The germline CDR1 and CDR2 sequences are GTSNPN and SVGIG (reference sequence). The CDR3 runs to 11 residues. The CDR3 is CAWSVQGQELF. The CDR3 DNA sequence: TGTGCCTGGAGTGTACAAGGACAGGAGCTTTTT.

This clone was seen a handful of times. The chain has TRBV16 and TRBJ2-7; tentative D call: TRBD1 (8 bases). The germline CDR1 and CDR2 sequences are KGHSY and FQNENV. The CDR3 is 15 residues long. V was pared by 5 bases and J by 3 bases, with 17 bases between. As DNA, the CDR3 is TGTGCCAGCAGCTCCTGGACAGGGAGGGTCTACGAGCAGTACTTC. Translated, it gives CASSSWTGRVYEQYF.

The V call is TRBV11-3, the J call TRBJ2-3, with D possibly matching TRBD2 (5 bases). Trimming took 3 bases from V and 5 from J, leaving 15 bases between them. The CDR3 loop spans 15 amino acids. Germline V lookup: CDR1 SGHNT, CDR2 YENEEA. The CDR3 sequence: CASSLGFRGGDTQYF. CDR3 bases: TGTGCCAGCAGCTTGGGCTTCCGAGGAGGAGATACGCAGTATTTT.

The chain joins TRBV30 to TRBJ1-3; 9 nucleotides line up with TRBD1. V dropped 3 bases and J dropped 4; count of bases not matched to a gene: 4. Per germline, CDR1 GTSNPN and CDR2 SVGIG (reference sequence). The CDR3 contains 14 residues. This CDR3 is CAWRDRGRGNTIYF. CDR3 nucleotide sequence: TGTGCCTGGAGGGACAGGGGCCGGGGAAACACCATATATTTT.

This chain connects TRBV28 to TRBJ2-7; D is undetermined. The CDR3 runs 11 residues. The germline V and J ends were trimmed by 5 bases and 6 bases, with 8 bases remaining between them. Germline lookup yields CDR1 MDHEN and CDR2 SYDVKM. The CDR3 loop reads CASSPSAEQYF. In DNA form, the CDR3 reads TGTGCCAGCAGTCCCAGTGCCGAGCAGTACTTC.

The chain employs TRBV20-1 and TRBJ2-3; 12 bases fit TRBD2. The CDR3 has 17 residues. V was pared by 3 bases and J by 2 bases, with 9 bases of the junction left unmatched. The germline V gene has CDR1 DFQATT and CDR2 SNEGSKA (reference sequence). CDR3 nucleotide sequence: TGCAGTGCTAGTCCCCCACTAGCGGGGGGTACCACAGATACGCAGTATTTT. Translating gives CSASPPLAGGTTDTQYF.

The rearrangement uses TRBV6-2 or TRBV6-3 and TRBJ2-1; TRBD1 might be the D (5 bases). Germline lookup yields CDR1 MNHEY and CDR2 SVGEGT. The V end lost 2 bases, the J end lost 7 bases, and 12 bases lay between the germline ends. The CDR3 sequence is 14 residues long. Here the CDR3 DNA reads TGTGCCAGCAGTTACCTGGGCAGGGTGAATGAGCAGTTCTTC. This codes for CASSYLGRVNEQFF.

The rearrangement joins TRBV28 to TRBJ2-4; D gene uncertain. Per germline, CDR1 MDHEN and CDR2 SYDVKM. V gave up 2 bases and J gave up 0 bases, with 14 bases separating them. This CDR3 has 17 residues. The CDR3: CASSLEPRLLAKNIQYF. Here the CDR3 DNA reads TGTGCCAGCAGTTTAGAGCCCCGATTACTAGCCAAAAACATTCAGTACTTC.

The chain has TRBV6-2 or TRBV6-3 and TRBJ2-5; 14 nucleotides line up with TRBD2. The CDR3 sequence is 15 residues long. The V gene end was trimmed by 2 bases and the J gene end by 9 bases; junction bases not matched to a gene: 5. Germline values: CDR1 MNHEY, CDR2 SVGEGT. CDR3 residues: CASSYTGLAGEAQYF. The DNA for the CDR3 is TGTGCCAGCAGTTACACGGGACTAGCGGGGGAAGCCCAGTACTTC.

The chain combines TRBV6-5 with TRBJ1-5; D uncertain. The V and J ends lost 7 bases and 1 base respectively, with 8 bases between them. The V gene's germline CDR1 is MNHEY and CDR2 SVGAGI. The CDR3 is 13 amino acids. The chain's CDR3 is CASKRSSNQPQHF. The CDR3 DNA sequence: TGTGCCAGCAAACGGTCCAGCAATCAGCCCCAGCATTTT.

This sequence joins TRBV6-2 or TRBV6-3 and TRBJ2-2; TRBD2 is a possible D gene (5 bases). Germline CDR1 reads MNHEY; CDR2 reads SVGEGT. V dropped 4 bases and J dropped 4 bases, with 7 bases sitting between them. The CDR3 covers 13 residues. CDR3 region: CASSSSSTGELFF. CDR3 coding DNA: TGTGCCAGCAGTTCTAGCAGCACCGGGGAGCTGTTTTTT.

The J gene is TRBJ1-1, the V gene TRBV28; weak D call: TRBD1 (5 bases). V was shortened by 6 bases and J by 4 bases, with 15 bases between the two germline ends. The CDR3 length is 14 residues. CDR1 and CDR2 (germline): MDHEN, SYDVKM. The CDR3 loop reads CASSLWGVRTEAFF. CDR3 nucleotides: TGTGCCAGCAGCTTGTGGGGGGTCCGCACTGAAGCTTTCTTT.

This chain links TRBV28 with TRBJ1-2; D ambiguous. V shed 2 bases and J shed 8 bases, with 12 bases lying between them. Per germline, CDR1 MDHEN and CDR2 SYDVKM. This CDR3 has 13 amino acids. CDR3 nucleotide sequence: TGTGCCAGCAGTTTACGAGCGTCTCGGGGCTACACCTTC. This translates into CASSLRASRGYTF.

This chain links TRBV7-8 with TRBJ1-3; perhaps TRBD1 as D (5 bases). CDR3 length equals 14 residues. Trimming removed 7 bases from V and 0 bases from J, with 10 bases in between. The germline V gene encodes CDR1 SGHVS and CDR2 FQNEAQ. Here the CDR3 DNA reads TGTGCCAGCACCCCAGGGCGCTCTGGAAACACCATATATTTT. It translates to CASTPGRSGNTIYF.

This clone is a singleton in its sample. The chain is built from TRBV19 and TRBJ2-1, with TRBD1 identical over 9 bases. The CDR3 totals 14 residues. The trim removed 6 bases at V and 8 bases at J, leaving 8 bases unmatched. Per the germline V gene, CDR1 is LNHDA and CDR2 is SQIVND (reference sequence). The CDR3 protein is CASRTGTGRDEQFF. Here the CDR3 DNA reads TGTGCCAGTAGGACCGGGACAGGGAGGGATGAGCAGTTCTTC.

This rearrangement joins TRBV30 to TRBJ1-1, with D unclear. CDR1 is GTSNPN, CDR2 SVGIG, per germline (reference sequence). The CDR3 sequence is 13 residues long. Trimming removed 3 bases from V and 0 bases from J, with 8 bases in between. The DNA for the CDR3 is TGTGCCTGGAGAGACACCTTGAACACTGAAGCTTTCTTT. Its protein is CAWRDTLNTEAFF.

This clone was counted a few times. The chain employs TRBV19 and TRBJ1-5, with TRBD1 matching over 7 bases. This CDR3 is 12 amino acids long. Germline-derived CDR1 and CDR2 are LNHDA and SQIVND (reference sequence). V shed 10 bases, J shed 7 bases, and the junction held 7 bases outside the gene matches. The CDR3 coding sequence is TGTGCCACTCGACAGGGCAGACAGCCCCAGCATTTT. This encodes CATRQGRQPQHF.

The V gene is TRBV9, the J gene TRBJ2-2, with D possibly being TRBD1 (6 bases). Germline CDR1 and CDR2: SGDLS and YYNGEE. Trimming left V 4 bases short and J 3 bases short, with 10 bases between. CDR3 length equals 14 residues. CDR3 DNA: TGTGCCAGCAGCCCGGACAGTTACACCGGGGAGCTGTTTTTT. Encoded protein: CASSPDSYTGELFF.

The CDR3 here is CASSPQVGGVYGYTF. The CDR3 DNA sequence: TGTGCCAGCAGCCCTCAGGTGGGGGGGGTCTATGGCTACACCTTC. The V and J genes are TRBV9 and TRBJ1-2, with D tentatively TRBD1 (5 bases). The germline V gene encodes CDR1 SGDLS and CDR2 YYNGEE. This CDR3 comprises 15 residues. Trimming removed 4 bases at V and 4 bases at J, with 17 bases between.

The CDR3 here is CASSLKHQTGTDTQYF. The DNA of the CDR3 is TGTGCCAGCAGCTTAAAACACCAAACGGGGACAGATACGCAGTATTTT. The genes are TRBV7-2 and TRBJ2-3; possible D gene TRBD2, 5 bases. Germline CDR1 SGHTA, CDR2 FQGNSA. This CDR3 is built from 16 residues. The V and J ends lost 2 bases and 3 bases respectively, with 15 bases between them.

V is TRBV7-3 and J is TRBJ2-2, with 10 nucleotides matching TRBD2. The V gene's germline CDR1 is SGHTA and CDR2 FQGTGA. V shed 3 bases and J 0 bases; nucleotides not matched to a gene: 1. The CDR3 sequence is 16 residues long. The CDR3 DNA reads TGTGCCAGCAGCTTCAGCGGGGGGGCGAACACCGGGGAGCTGTTTTTT. This encodes CASSFSGGANTGELFF.